Listed here are 28 T cell receptor beta chains from one sample, sequenced in a study of vaccination effects on CD4 cells after COVID-19. Produced via immunoSEQ multiplex PCR; TCRdb's table is partial and in-frame only. Of 40,000 to 50,000 clones listed, under 80% are singletons. Using viral peptide pools, the ViraFEST assay grew out antigen-specific CD4+ T cells prior to sequencing. An approximately 10-day culture period preceded the isolation of CD4+ T cells. The person's infection with SARS-CoV-2, confirmed by PCR, took place between March and December 2020. No antigen has been identified for these receptors. The starting material was CD4+ T cells from PBMCs cultured with a peptide pool, obtained before COVID-19 vaccination. All receptors derive from a human donor who had a prior SARS-CoV-2 infection.

The CDR3 DNA sequence: TGTGCCAGCAGCTTCGGGGGTACAACTAATGAAAAACTGTTTTTT. Protein: CASSFGGTTNEKLFF. V usage is TRBV5-4 and J usage is TRBJ1-4; D perhaps matches TRBD1 (5 bases). The CDR3 covers 15 residues. CDR1 is SGHNT, CDR2 YYREEE, per germline (reference sequence). Trimming pared 2 bases from V and 0 bases from J, leaving 8 bases between. Complete variable domain (other parts from reference TRBV5-4 and TRBJ1-4): ETGVTQSPTHLIKTRGQQVTLRCSSQSGHNTVSWYQQALGQGPQFIFQYYREEENGRGNFPPRFSGLQFPNYSSELNVNALELDDSALYLCASSFGGTTNEKLFFGSGTQLSVL.

This clone showed up just once. This chain joins TRBV5-1 and TRBJ2-5; D perhaps matches TRBD1 (6 bases). CDR1 and CDR2 from the germline V gene are SGHRS and YFSETQ. The V end lost 3 bases, the J end lost 2 bases, and 8 bases lay between the germline ends. This CDR3 has 13 residues. CDR3 bases: TGCGCCAGCAGCTCCGACAGGCAAGAGACCCAGTACTTC. This sequence encodes CASSSDRQETQYF.

Only a few counts were recorded for this clone. The chain employs TRBV6-2 or TRBV6-3 and TRBJ1-2; 8 bases are a match to TRBD1. CDR1 and CDR2 from the germline V gene are MNHEY and SVGEGT. The J segment lost 4 bases and the V segment lost 6 bases, leaving 7 bases of the junction unmatched. CDR3 length equals 14 residues. CDR3 loop: CASSDRDRTYGYTF. DNA for the CDR3: TGTGCCAGCAGCGACCGGGACAGGACCTATGGCTACACCTTC.

This chain uses TRBV7-2 with TRBJ2-7; 9 bases match TRBD1. The germline gives CDR1 SGHTA, CDR2 FQGNSA. The CDR3 is made up of 15 amino acids. With 1 base clipped from V and 4 bases from J, the junction kept 5 bases outside the gene matches. Here the CDR3 DNA reads TGTGCCAGCAGCTTAGTGGGACAGGGAAATTACGAGCAGTACTTC. This codes for CASSLVGQGNYEQYF.

This clone was seen a single time. V gene TRBV2 combines with J gene TRBJ1-2; D is unresolved. Germline assignment: CDR1 SNHLY and CDR2 FYNNEI. CDR3 length equals 14 residues. With 1 base removed from V and 3 bases from J, the gap between germline ends came to 9 bases. The CDR3 loop is CASSEVASYYGYTF. CDR3 DNA: TGTGCCAGCAGTGAAGTGGCGAGCTACTATGGCTACACCTTC.

This clone was counted a few times. The V call is TRBV5-1, the J call TRBJ2-5, with D perhaps TRBD1 (5 bases). The CDR3 has 13 amino acids. Per the germline V gene, CDR1 is SGHRS and CDR2 is YFSETQ. Trimming cost V 2 bases and J 5 bases, with 10 bases left between them. Here the CDR3 DNA reads TGCGCCAGCAGCTTACTGGGGCGGGAGACCCAGTACTTC. As protein: CASSLLGRETQYF.

This clone was counted at least ten times. The rearrangement uses TRBV6-6 and TRBJ1-6, with D possibly TRBD1 on 5 matching bases. V shed 2 bases and J shed 8 bases, with 13 bases lying between them. The CDR3 is made up of 15 amino acids. Germline V CDR1 and CDR2: MNHNY, SVGAGI (reference sequence). The CDR3: CASSYVGGGDSPLHF. CDR3 nucleotides: TGTGCCAGCAGTTACGTGGGGGGAGGAGATTCACCCCTCCACTTT.

This chain joins TRBV14 and TRBJ2-1, with a tentative D call TRBD2 (6 bases). V gave up 4 bases and J gave up 3 bases, with 10 bases separating them. Germline V gene data show CDR1 as SGHDN and CDR2 as FVKESK. The CDR3 spans 14 residues. CDR3 sequence: CASSLSGYYNEQFF. CDR3 DNA sequence: TGTGCCAGCAGCCTAAGCGGGTACTACAATGAGCAGTTCTTC.

The chain employs TRBV4-3 and TRBJ2-1; D might be TRBD2 (6 bases). This CDR3 has 16 residues. Germline V lookup: CDR1 LGHNA, CDR2 YSLEER. The V end was cut by 0 bases, the J end by 0 bases, with 9 bases between. CDR3 nucleotides: TGCGCCAGCAGCCAAGATCGGGGGAGCTCCTACAATGAGCAGTTCTTC. Translated, it gives CASSQDRGSSYNEQFF.

The genes are TRBV5-1 and TRBJ1-2; the match to TRBD1 covers 9 bases. J lost 8 bases, V lost 4 bases, and 9 bases had no gene match. The CDR3 is 14 amino acids. The germline CDR1 and CDR2 sequences are SGHRS and YFSETQ. CDR3 protein: CASSNGGTGSGYTF. The CDR3 bases are TGCGCCAGCAGCAACGGCGGGACAGGGAGCGGCTACACCTTC.

The gene calls are TRBV19 and TRBJ1-1; D is ambiguous. This CDR3 is 16 amino acids long. Germline lookup yields CDR1 LNHDA and CDR2 SQIVND (reference sequence). V lost 1 base to trimming and J lost 5 bases, with 17 bases between them. This CDR3 reads CASSIVGAPRSTEAFF. Written as DNA, the CDR3 is TGTGCCAGTAGTATAGTCGGCGCACCTCGAAGTACTGAAGCTTTCTTT.

This sequence joins TRBV4-1 and TRBJ1-5; TRBD1 agrees at 10 bases. This CDR3 has 16 residues. CDR1 is MGHRA, CDR2 YSYEKL, per germline. Trimming took 0 bases from V and 7 from J; bases not matched to a gene: 6. The CDR3: CASSQEAGQGSQPQHF. CDR3 sequence (DNA): TGCGCCAGCAGCCAAGAAGCGGGACAGGGGAGCCAGCCCCAGCATTTT.

This chain links TRBV5-5 with TRBJ1-4; TRBD1 aligns across 8 bases. The CDR3 consists of 18 residues. V shed 2 bases and J 0 bases; nucleotides not matched to a gene: 9. Per germline, CDR1 SGHKS and CDR2 YYEKEE (reference sequence). The CDR3 coding sequence is TGTGCCAGCAGCTTCTCCGGGACAGGATACGCAACTAATGAAAAACTGTTTTTT. Its translation: CASSFSGTGYATNEKLFF.

Remarks on this clone: This sample includes further DNA sequences coding for the same CDR3. The chain recombines TRBV7-2 with TRBJ2-1, with D possibly TRBD2 on 5 matching bases. The CDR3 consists of 15 residues. Germline V gene data show CDR1 as SGHTA and CDR2 as FQGNSA. V shed 0 bases and J shed 1 base, with 7 bases lying between them. The CDR3 bases are TGTGCCAGCAGCTTAGCGGGAGTATCCTACAATGAGCAGTTCTTC. The encoded protein is CASSLAGVSYNEQFF.

This clone showed up just a few times. V usage is TRBV5-1 and J usage is TRBJ2-1; D might be TRBD1 (6 bases). V gave up 0 bases and J gave up 8 bases, with 15 bases separating them. This CDR3 is 15 amino acids long. Germline CDR1 reads SGHRS; CDR2 reads YFSETQ. CDR3 region: CASSLGWDIPHEQFF. For the CDR3, the DNA is TGCGCCAGCAGCTTGGGCTGGGACATCCCACATGAGCAGTTCTTC.

This clone appeared a few times. The J gene is TRBJ2-7, the V gene TRBV27; TRBD1 might be the D (6 bases). Trimming took off 6 bases at V and 3 bases at J, with 18 bases between the two ends. CDR3 size: 15 residues. Germline CDR1 is MNHEY and CDR2 is SMNVEV (reference sequence). CDR3 in DNA: TGTGCCAGCAGCCCCCAAACAGGGCCCCTCTACGAGCAGTACTTC. Translation gives CASSPQTGPLYEQYF.

The J gene is TRBJ2-1, the V gene TRBV9; possibly TRBD2 for D (6 bases). Looked up from germline, CDR1 is SGDLS and CDR2 is YYNGEE. The CDR3 loop spans 16 amino acids. V lost 0 bases and J 6 bases, leaving 16 bases between the germline ends. CDR3 protein: CASSVDPSGRSNEQFF. In DNA form, the CDR3 reads TGTGCCAGCAGCGTAGACCCCAGCGGGCGGAGCAATGAGCAGTTCTTC. The whole variable domain, filled in from reference TRBV9 and TRBJ2-1, reads DSGVTQTPKHLITATGQRVTLRCSPRSGDLSVYWYQQSLDQGLQFLIQYYNGEERAKGNILERFSAQQFPDLHSELNLSSLELGDSALYFCASSVDPSGRSNEQFFGPGTRLTVL.

The V call is TRBV5-1, the J call TRBJ2-7, with 11 bases aligning to TRBD2. This CDR3 has 15 amino acids. With V trimmed by 2 bases and J by 2 bases, 3 bases remained unmatched. Germline values: CDR1 SGHRS, CDR2 YFSETQ. CDR3 sequence: CASSLTSGGAYEQYF. The CDR3, as DNA: TGCGCCAGCAGCTTAACTAGCGGGGGAGCCTACGAGCAGTACTTC. Based on the CDR3 plus reference TRBV5-1 and TRBJ2-7, the full variable domain is KAGVTQTPRYLIKTRGQQVTLSCSPISGHRSVSWYQQTPGQGLQFLFEYFSETQRNKGNFPGRFSGRQFSNSRSEMNVSTLELGDSALYLCASSLTSGGAYEQYFGPGTRLTVT.

The sample holds a few counts of this clone. The genes are TRBV7-8 and TRBJ1-3; TRBD1 matches at 7 bases. CDR1 SGHVS and CDR2 FQNEAQ come from the germline V gene. CDR3 size: 14 residues. V gave up 1 base and J gave up 8 bases; unmatched junction bases: 5. CDR3 region: CASSLEGRGDTIYF. In DNA form, the CDR3 reads TGTGCCAGCAGCTTAGAGGGCAGGGGGGACACCATATATTTT. Full variable domain (remainder filled in from reference TRBV7-8 and TRBJ1-3): GAGVSQSPRYKVAKRGQDVALRCDPISGHVSLFWYQQALGQGPEFLTYFQNEAQLDKSGLPSDRFFAERPEGSVSTLKIQRTQQEDSAVYLCASSLEGRGDTIYFGEGSWLTVV.

This clone was observed once. The chain joins TRBV6-2 or TRBV6-3 to TRBJ2-3; 12 nucleotides align to TRBD2. The CDR3 runs 17 residues. V dropped 2 bases and J dropped 3; count of bases not matched to a gene: 6. In germline, CDR1 is MNHEY, CDR2 SVGEGT. The CDR3 region is CASSYHRTSGTTDTQYF. In DNA, the CDR3 is TGTGCCAGCAGTTACCATCGGACTAGCGGGACAACAGATACGCAGTATTTT.

The gene calls are TRBV6-5 and TRBJ1-1; the D is unclear. With 2 bases removed from V and 1 base from J, the gap between germline ends came to 5 bases. The CDR3 spans 13 residues. CDR1 is MNHEY, CDR2 SVGAGI, per germline. The CDR3 nucleotides read TGTGCCAGCAGTTACGCAGGGAACACTGAAGCTTTCTTT. Encoded protein: CASSYAGNTEAFF.

CDR3 residues: CASSLDGLAEETQYF. CDR3 nucleotides: TGTGCCAGCAGCTTAGATGGACTAGCGGAAGAGACCCAGTACTTC. J is TRBJ2-5 and V is TRBV11-3, with 10 bases identical to TRBD2. CDR1 and CDR2 (germline): SGHNT, YENEEA. J was trimmed by 3 bases and V by 0 bases; bases with no gene match: 1. The CDR3 totals 15 residues.

The rearrangement links TRBV6-2 or TRBV6-3 to TRBJ2-5; 12 nucleotides align to TRBD2. V lost 4 bases and J lost 5; bases outside the gene matches: 8. The germline V gene has CDR1 MNHEY and CDR2 SVGEGT. The CDR3 is 16 residues long. The CDR3 spells CASSSRLAGVEETQYF. The CDR3 region has the DNA TGTGCCAGCAGTTCCCGACTAGCGGGAGTGGAGGAGACCCAGTACTTC.

The V gene is TRBV5-4, the J gene TRBJ2-3; tentatively, D is TRBD1 (6 bases). The CDR3 is made up of 15 amino acids. The V gene lost 4 bases and the J gene lost 2 bases, with 14 bases spanning the gap. From germline, CDR1 is SGHNT and CDR2 YYREEE (reference sequence). Written as DNA, the CDR3 is TGTGCCAGCAGCCCATCCGGGACACACACAGATACGCAGTATTTT. It yields the protein CASSPSGTHTDTQYF.

This chain joins TRBV11-2 and TRBJ1-6; D is unresolved. Trimming stripped 1 base from V and 7 bases from J, with 8 bases between. The CDR3 runs to 14 residues. Germline CDR1 and CDR2: SGHAT and FQNNGV. As DNA, the CDR3 is TGTGCCAGCAGCTTAGGAACCGCCAATTCACCCCTCCACTTT. Protein product: CASSLGTANSPLHF.

V is TRBV5-1 and J is TRBJ2-3; TRBD1 aligns across 9 bases. The CDR3 has 15 residues. Germline-derived CDR1 and CDR2 are SGHRS and YFSETQ. J gave up 5 bases and V 0 bases, and 4 bases lay outside the gene matches. The CDR3 is CASSLEGQGGDTQYF. The CDR3 DNA is TGCGCCAGCAGCTTGGAGGGACAGGGAGGAGATACGCAGTATTTT.

In its sample, this clone was seen many times. The chain employs TRBV28 and TRBJ1-3; D is uncertain. The CDR3 sequence is 15 residues long. The V end was cut by 1 base, the J end by 1 base, with 8 bases between. Looked up from germline, CDR1 is MDHEN and CDR2 is SYDVKM. CDR3 sequence reads: CASSLFGLSGNTIYF. The CDR3 DNA is TGTGCCAGCAGTTTATTCGGGCTATCTGGAAACACCATATATTTT.

The V call is TRBV15, the J call TRBJ1-1, with D hard to call. The germline CDR1 and CDR2 sequences are LNHNV and YYDKDF (reference sequence). The CDR3 contains 14 residues. The ends were cut back, 0 bases at V and 0 bases at J, with 5 bases in the middle. The CDR3 DNA reads as TGTGCCACCAGCAGAGACAGGATGAACACTGAAGCTTTCTTT. Translated, it gives CATSRDRMNTEAFF.